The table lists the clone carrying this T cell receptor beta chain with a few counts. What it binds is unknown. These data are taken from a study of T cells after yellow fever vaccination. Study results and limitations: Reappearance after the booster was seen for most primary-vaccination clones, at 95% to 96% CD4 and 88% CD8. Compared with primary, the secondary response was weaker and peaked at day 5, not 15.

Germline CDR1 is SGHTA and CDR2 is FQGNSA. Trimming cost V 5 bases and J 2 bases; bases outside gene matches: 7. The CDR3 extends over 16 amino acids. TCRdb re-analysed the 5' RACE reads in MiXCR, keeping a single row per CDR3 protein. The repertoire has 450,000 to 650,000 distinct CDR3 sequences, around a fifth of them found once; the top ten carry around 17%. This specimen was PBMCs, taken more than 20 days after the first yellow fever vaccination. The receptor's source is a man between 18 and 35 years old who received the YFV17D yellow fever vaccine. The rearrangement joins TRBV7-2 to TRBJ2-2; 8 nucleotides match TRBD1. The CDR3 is CASSGSGGSNTGELFF. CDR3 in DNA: TGTGCCAGCAGCGGATCAGGGGGCTCCAACACCGGGGAGCTGTTTTTT.